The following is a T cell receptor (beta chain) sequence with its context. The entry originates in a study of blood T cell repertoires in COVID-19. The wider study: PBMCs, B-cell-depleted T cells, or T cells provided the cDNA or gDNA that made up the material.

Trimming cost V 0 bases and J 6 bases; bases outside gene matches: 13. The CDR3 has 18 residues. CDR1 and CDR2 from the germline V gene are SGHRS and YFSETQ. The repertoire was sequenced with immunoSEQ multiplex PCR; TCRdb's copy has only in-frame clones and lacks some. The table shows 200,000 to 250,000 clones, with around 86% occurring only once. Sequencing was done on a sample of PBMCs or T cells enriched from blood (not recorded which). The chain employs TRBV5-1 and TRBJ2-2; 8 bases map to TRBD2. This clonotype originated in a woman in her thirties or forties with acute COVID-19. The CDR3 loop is CASSLAPPTSVPPGELFF. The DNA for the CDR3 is TGCGCCAGCAGCTTGGCCCCCCCGACTAGCGTCCCTCCCGGGGAGCTGTTTTTT.